This T cell receptor beta chain stems from a study of CD8 T cells in ankylosing spondylitis. Whole-study results and caveats: Disease-linked clones were reportedly significantly enriched in matched ankylosing spondylitis synovial fluid. Ankylosing spondylitis blood appeared to carry a characteristic TCR beta motif of eight or nine highly homologous variants.

TCRdb re-called the 5' RACE reads with MiXCR, one entry per CDR3 protein. The table lists about 250,000 distinct CDR3 sequences, roughly a third of them singletons. The sample holds a few counts of this clonotype. No antigen is known for it. CDR3 length: 14 amino acids. CDR1 SGHVS and CDR2 FQNEAQ come from the germline V gene. J gave up 5 bases and V 2 bases, and 2 bases lay outside the gene matches. V is TRBV7-8 and J is TRBJ1-2, with 10 bases matching TRBD1. The sample consisted of blood, either unsorted or a sorted T cell fraction (not recorded which). This receptor was identified in a male donor with ankylosing spondylitis or in good health (not recorded which). CDR3 sequence: CASSLQDRGYGYTF. Here the CDR3 DNA reads TGTGCCAGCAGCTTACAGGACAGGGGGTATGGCTACACCTTC.